These 3 T cell receptor beta chains were sequenced from one sample in a study of shared clonotypes between healthy human individuals. TCRdb keeps only in-frame clones here, not all; method: immunoSEQ multiplex PCR. The sample lists millions of clones; roughly 94% were seen once. The sample taken for sequencing was naive CD4+ T cells sorted from blood. Indicated subset: CD45RA+ positively selected. The source of these receptors is a young man in good health.

This chain joins TRBV5-1 and TRBJ1-1, with unresolved D. CDR1 is SGHRS and CDR2 is YFSETQ in the germline V gene. V lost 0 bases and J lost 10, with 10 bases in between. The CDR3 totals 12 residues. This CDR3 reads CASSLVGEGAFF. CDR3 nucleotides: TGCGCCAGCAGCTTGGTTGGGGAGGGAGCTTTCTTT.

The chain links TRBV7-2 to TRBJ1-4; D unresolved. V was trimmed by 5 bases and J by 0 bases, leaving 10 bases between them. Per the germline V gene, CDR1 is SGHTA and CDR2 is FQGNSA. This CDR3 has 15 amino acids. CDR3 in amino acids: CASSLLPTTNEKLFF. The CDR3 DNA sequence: TGTGCCAGCAGCCTGCTCCCTACAACTAATGAAAAACTGTTTTTT. The full variable domain, with the rest looked up from reference TRBV7-2 and TRBJ1-4, is GAGVSQSPSNKVTEKGKDVELRCDPISGHTALYWYRQSLGQGLEFLIYFQGNSAPDKSGLPSDRFSAERTGGSVSTLTIQRTQQEDSAVYLCASSLLPTTNEKLFFGSGTQLSVL.

This clone was counted between two and nine times. The chain joins TRBV30 to TRBJ1-2; 7 nucleotides align to TRBD1. This CDR3 spans 13 amino acids. V trimming: 2 bases; J trimming: 4 bases; junction bases outside the gene matches: 4. Germline lookup yields CDR1 GTSNPN and CDR2 SVGIG (reference sequence). The chain's CDR3 is CAWSLWDSYGYTF. In DNA form, the CDR3 reads TGTGCCTGGAGTCTCTGGGACAGCTATGGCTACACCTTC. Supplemented by reference TRBV30 and TRBJ1-2, the full variable domain reads SQTIHQWPATLVQPVGSPLSLECTVEGTSNPNLYWYRQAAGRGLQLLFYSVGIGQISSEVPQNLSASRPQDRQFILSSKKLLLSDSGFYLCAWSLWDSYGYTFGSGTRLTVV.